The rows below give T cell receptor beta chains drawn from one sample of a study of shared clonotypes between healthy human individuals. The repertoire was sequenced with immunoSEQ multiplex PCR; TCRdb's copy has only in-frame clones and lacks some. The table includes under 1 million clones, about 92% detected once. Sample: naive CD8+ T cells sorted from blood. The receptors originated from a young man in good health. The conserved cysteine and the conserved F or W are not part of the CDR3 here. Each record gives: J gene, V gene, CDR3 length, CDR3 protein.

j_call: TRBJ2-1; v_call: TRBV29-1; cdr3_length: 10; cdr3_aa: SVELQLFEQF
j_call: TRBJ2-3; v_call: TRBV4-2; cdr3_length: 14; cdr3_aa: ASSPTTSLPPHTQY
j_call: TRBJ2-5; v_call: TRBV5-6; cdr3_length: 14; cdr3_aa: ASSLAQTGGGETQY
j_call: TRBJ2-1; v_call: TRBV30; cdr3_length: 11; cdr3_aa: AWARLEVNEQF
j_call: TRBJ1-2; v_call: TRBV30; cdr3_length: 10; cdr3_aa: AWSVAGNGYT
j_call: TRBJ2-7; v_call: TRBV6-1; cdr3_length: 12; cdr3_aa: ASRLAGAAYEQY
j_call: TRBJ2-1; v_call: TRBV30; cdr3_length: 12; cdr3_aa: ASQGGGSYNEQF
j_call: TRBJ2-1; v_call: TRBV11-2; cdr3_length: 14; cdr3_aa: ASSLGDTSAFNEQF
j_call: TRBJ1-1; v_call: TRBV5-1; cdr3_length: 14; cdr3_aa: ASSPRQGPWGTEAF
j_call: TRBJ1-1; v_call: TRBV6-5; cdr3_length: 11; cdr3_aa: ASSTGTNTEAF
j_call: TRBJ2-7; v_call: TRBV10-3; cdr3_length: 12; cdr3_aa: ATLGDSKIYEQY
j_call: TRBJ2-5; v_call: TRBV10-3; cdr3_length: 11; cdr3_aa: AIKSDLQETQY
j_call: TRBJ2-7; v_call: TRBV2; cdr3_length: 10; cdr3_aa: ASKLPVYEQY
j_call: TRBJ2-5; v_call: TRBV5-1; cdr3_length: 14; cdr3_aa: ASSLSPPGEPETQY
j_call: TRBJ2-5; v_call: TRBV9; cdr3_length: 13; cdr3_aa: ASSPGALLRETQY
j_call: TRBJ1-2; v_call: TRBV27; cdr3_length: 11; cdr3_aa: ASSSGTGGGYT
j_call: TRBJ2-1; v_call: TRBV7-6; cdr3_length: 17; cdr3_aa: ASSLLDRVAVHRSNEQF
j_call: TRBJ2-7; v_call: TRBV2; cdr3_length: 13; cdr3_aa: ASTGLAGVSYEQY
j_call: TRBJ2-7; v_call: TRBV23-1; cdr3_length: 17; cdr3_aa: ASRKKGGRWVTGGWEQY
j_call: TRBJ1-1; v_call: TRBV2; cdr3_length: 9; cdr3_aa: ARDRDTEAF
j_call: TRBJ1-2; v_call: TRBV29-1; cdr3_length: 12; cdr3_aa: SVEDRGSYYGYT
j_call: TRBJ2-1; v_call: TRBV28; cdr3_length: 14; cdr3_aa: ASSFYGRSSYNEQF
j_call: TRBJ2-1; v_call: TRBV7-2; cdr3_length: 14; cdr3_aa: ASSPPAGVRYNEQF
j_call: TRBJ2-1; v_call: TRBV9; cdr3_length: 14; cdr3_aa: ASSARGASGYNEQF
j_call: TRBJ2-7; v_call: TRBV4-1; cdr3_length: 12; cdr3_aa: ASSQNPQSNEQY
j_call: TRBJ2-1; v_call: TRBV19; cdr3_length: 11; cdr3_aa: ASSIGGVNEQF
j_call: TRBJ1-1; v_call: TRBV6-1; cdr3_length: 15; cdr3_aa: ASSDLGMLESDTEAF
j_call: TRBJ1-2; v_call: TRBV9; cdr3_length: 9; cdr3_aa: ASGGLGGYT
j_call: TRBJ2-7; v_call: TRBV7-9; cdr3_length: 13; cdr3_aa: ASSLGTSASYEQY
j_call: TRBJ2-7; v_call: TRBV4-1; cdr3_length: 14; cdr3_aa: ASSQSEGGGSYEQY
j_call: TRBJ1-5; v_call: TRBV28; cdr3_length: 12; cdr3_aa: ASSPTNSNQPQH
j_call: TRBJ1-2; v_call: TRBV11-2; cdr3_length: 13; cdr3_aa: ASSFGTGGIYGYT
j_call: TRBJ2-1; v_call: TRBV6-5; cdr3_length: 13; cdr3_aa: ASSYLLAGDNEQF
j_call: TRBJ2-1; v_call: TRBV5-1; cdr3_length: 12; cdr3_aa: ASAGGPFYNEQF
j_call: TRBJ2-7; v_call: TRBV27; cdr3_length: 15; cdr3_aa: ASSLTPFSFRRVEQY
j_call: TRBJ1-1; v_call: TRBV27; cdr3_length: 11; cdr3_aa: ASSLTMNTEAF
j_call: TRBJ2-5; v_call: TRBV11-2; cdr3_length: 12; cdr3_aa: ASSPQRDQETQY
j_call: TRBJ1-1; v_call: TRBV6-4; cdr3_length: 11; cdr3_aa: ASSETENTEAF
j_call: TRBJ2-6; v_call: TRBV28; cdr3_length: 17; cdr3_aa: ASSFSPGTPRSGANVLT
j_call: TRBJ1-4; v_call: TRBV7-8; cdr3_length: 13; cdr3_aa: ASSTSTGANEKLF
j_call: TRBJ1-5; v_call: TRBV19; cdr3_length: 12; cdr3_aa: ASSINRGLVPQH
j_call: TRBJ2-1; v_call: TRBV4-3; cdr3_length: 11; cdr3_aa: ASSQDSGREQF
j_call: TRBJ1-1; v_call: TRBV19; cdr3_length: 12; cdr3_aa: ASSIRTVYTEAF
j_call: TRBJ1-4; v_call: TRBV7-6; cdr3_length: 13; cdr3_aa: ASSRSGTGGKKLF
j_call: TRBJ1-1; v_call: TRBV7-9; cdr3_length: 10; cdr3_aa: ASSSDRAEAF
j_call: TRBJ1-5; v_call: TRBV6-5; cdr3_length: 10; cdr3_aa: ASSSGDQPQH
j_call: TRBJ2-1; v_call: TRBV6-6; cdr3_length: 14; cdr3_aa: ASSFSGSTSYNEQF
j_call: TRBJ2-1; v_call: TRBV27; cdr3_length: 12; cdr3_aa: ASSGGFSYNEQF
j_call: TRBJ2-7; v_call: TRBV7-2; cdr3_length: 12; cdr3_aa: ASSLGTGTYEQY
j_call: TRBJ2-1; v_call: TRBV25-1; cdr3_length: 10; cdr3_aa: ASSGSDDEQF
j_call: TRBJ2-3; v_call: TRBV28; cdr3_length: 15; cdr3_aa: ASSPIKAGGPSDTQY
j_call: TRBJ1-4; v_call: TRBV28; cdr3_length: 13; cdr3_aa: ASSRRDTTNEKLF
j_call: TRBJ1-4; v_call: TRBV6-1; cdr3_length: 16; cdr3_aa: ASSEGFRDGGSGEKLF
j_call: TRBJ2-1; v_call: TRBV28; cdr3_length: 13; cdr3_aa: ASSLMREAYNEQF
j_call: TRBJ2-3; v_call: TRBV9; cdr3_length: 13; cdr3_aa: ASSPVGGPTDTQY
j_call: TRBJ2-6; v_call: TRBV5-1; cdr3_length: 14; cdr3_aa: ASSPGGFAGANVLT
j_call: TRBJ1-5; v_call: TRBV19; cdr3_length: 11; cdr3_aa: ASRRDGSQPQH
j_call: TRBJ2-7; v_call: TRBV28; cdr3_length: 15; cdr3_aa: ASSFIVLGDKAYEQY
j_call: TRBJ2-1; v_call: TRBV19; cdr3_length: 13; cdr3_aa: ASSIRLAGVNEQF